Listed here are 18 T cell receptor beta chains from one sample, sequenced in a study of blood T cell repertoires in COVID-19. Generated by immunoSEQ multiplex PCR, the TCRdb table keeps only in-frame clones and is missing some. Found here are about 230,000 clones, over 75% of them singletons; the top ten hold roughly 11%. Material for sequencing was peripheral blood. Receptors were obtained from a man aged 50-59 years with COVID-19, enrolled during active disease.

This chain uses TRBV5-5 with TRBJ2-5; 8 bases line up with TRBD2. The trim removed 0 bases at V and 5 bases at J, leaving 6 bases unmatched. There are 15 residues in the CDR3. The germline CDR1 and CDR2 sequences are SGHKS and YYEKEE (reference sequence). The chain's CDR3 is CASSLGAGGMETQYF. The DNA for the CDR3 is TGTGCCAGCAGCTTGGGTGCGGGGGGAATGGAGACCCAGTACTTC.

This chain uses TRBV9 with TRBJ2-3, with D hard to call. The V gene's germline CDR1 is SGDLS and CDR2 YYNGEE. CDR3 length: 14 amino acids. The V gene lost 4 bases and the J gene lost 0 bases, with 9 bases spanning the gap. The CDR3 spells CASSSSTSTDTQYF. Written as DNA, the CDR3 is TGTGCCAGCAGCTCCTCCACTAGCACAGATACGCAGTATTTT.

The chain has TRBV12-3 or TRBV12-4 and TRBJ2-3, with TRBD2 identical over 7 bases. V shed 6 bases, J shed 3 bases, and the junction held 0 bases outside the gene matches. The length of the CDR3 is 12 residues. CDR3 DNA: TGTGCCAGCAGGCGGGAGACAGATACGCAGTATTTT. It codes for CASRRETDTQYF.

The chain joins TRBV27 to TRBJ1-2; 8 bases line up with TRBD1. V trimming: 6 bases; J trimming: 4 bases; junction bases outside the gene matches: 4. The CDR3 totals 13 residues. The germline V gene encodes CDR1 MNHEY and CDR2 SMNVEV (reference sequence). The CDR3 sequence: CASSLDRAYGYTF. CDR3 coding DNA: TGTGCCAGCAGCCTGGACAGGGCCTATGGCTACACCTTC.

The chain has TRBV5-5 and TRBJ2-7; D gene unclear. The CDR3 has 11 amino acids. Germline V gene data show CDR1 as SGHKS and CDR2 as YYEKEE (reference sequence). Trimming took 4 bases from V and 7 from J, leaving 9 bases between them. CDR3 bases: TGTGCCAGCAGCATTTCCGTGGAGCAGTACTTC. Its protein product is CASSISVEQYF.

CDR3 DNA sequence: TGTGCCAGCAGAAATGGACAAGTAGGTAATTCACCCCTCCACTTT. Translation gives CASRNGQVGNSPLHF. The rearrangement links TRBV28 to TRBJ1-6; perhaps TRBD1 as D (5 bases). CDR3 length: 15 amino acids. V lost 6 bases and J 6 bases, leaving 15 bases between the germline ends. Germline CDR1 MDHEN, CDR2 SYDVKM. Full variable domain (rest looked up from reference TRBV28 and TRBJ1-6): DVKVTQSSRYLVKRTGEKVFLECVQDMDHENMFWYRQDPGLGLRLIYFSYDVKMKEKGDIPEGYSVSREKKERFSLILESASTNQTSMYLCASRNGQVGNSPLHFGNGTRLTVT.

The chain carries TRBV10-3 and TRBJ2-3; TRBD1 agrees at 9 bases. The CDR3 has 15 residues. Germline lookup yields CDR1 ENHRY and CDR2 SYGVKD. Losses at the gene ends were 10 bases for V and 1 base for J; bases not matched to a gene: 9. The CDR3 is CATIYGDRGTDTQYF. In DNA form, the CDR3 reads TGTGCCACCATTTACGGGGACAGGGGCACAGATACGCAGTATTTT.

The V call is TRBV5-4, the J call TRBJ1-1; 8 bases align to TRBD1. Germline CDR1 reads SGHNT; CDR2 reads YYREEE (reference sequence). The trim removed 9 bases at V and 6 bases at J, leaving 16 bases unmatched. The CDR3 consists of 15 residues. DNA of the CDR3: TGTGCCACCAAGACAGGACAGGGCACCAAGTCTGAAGCTTTCTTT. Residues: CATKTGQGTKSEAFF.

V is TRBV5-1 and J is TRBJ2-7; D gene unclear. With 5 bases removed from V and 3 bases from J, the gap between germline ends came to 6 bases. The CDR3 spans 11 residues. Germline values: CDR1 SGHRS, CDR2 YFSETQ. CDR3 bases: TGCGCCAGCAGGGAGTACTACGAGCAGTACTTC. Residues: CASREYYEQYF.

V gene TRBV6-8 combines with J gene TRBJ2-5, with 7 bases matching TRBD2. The J segment lost 3 bases and the V segment lost 9 bases, leaving 4 bases of the junction unmatched. Germline V CDR1 and CDR2: MNHGY, SAAAGT. The CDR3 spans 12 residues. The chain's CDR3 is CARLACKETQYF. DNA of the CDR3: TGTGCCAGACTAGCGTGTAAAGAGACCCAGTACTTC.

The chain is built from TRBV21-1 and TRBJ2-7; the tabulated D call, TRBD1, remains unverified against the DNA. TRBV21-1 is deemed a pseudogene. This CDR3 spans 15 amino acids. The CDR3 nucleotides read TGTGCCAGCAGCAAAGAACCCGGGACAGGGCGGGAGCAGTACTTC. It encodes CASSKEPGTGREQYF.

The chain combines TRBV5-5 with TRBJ1-2, with D possibly TRBD1 on 5 matching bases. Germline V gene sequence: CDR1 SGHKS, CDR2 YYEKEE (reference sequence). The CDR3 covers 15 residues. V was clipped by 0 bases and J by 3 bases, with 12 bases between them. The CDR3 bases are TGTGCCAGCAGCTTGGCCCTGGGGCGTGACTATGGCTACACCTTC. Translated, it gives CASSLALGRDYGYTF.

The V gene is TRBV6-1, the J gene TRBJ2-2; D is unresolved. The germline CDR1 and CDR2 sequences are MNHNS and SASEGT. The CDR3 is made up of 16 amino acids. Between the trimmed V and J ends, which lost 0 bases and 4 bases, there was a span of 12 bases. The CDR3 nucleotides are TGTGCCAGCAGTGAAGCGCTTCGGGTCTTCACCGGGGAGCTGTTTTTT. The encoded protein is CASSEALRVFTGELFF.

The rearrangement uses TRBV6-2 or TRBV6-3 and TRBJ2-7, with D uncertain. Germline V lookup: CDR1 MNHEY, CDR2 SVGEGT. The CDR3 sequence is 13 residues long. V lost 2 bases, J lost 3 bases, and 8 bases lay in between. CDR3 sequence reads: CASSYAGFYEQYF. CDR3 DNA sequence: TGTGCCAGCAGTTACGCCGGGTTCTACGAGCAGTACTTC.

The gene calls are TRBV28 and TRBJ1-4, with D maybe TRBD1 (6 bases). The CDR3 contains 15 residues. Trimming took off 5 bases at V and 0 bases at J, with 10 bases between the two ends. The V gene's germline CDR1 is MDHEN and CDR2 SYDVKM. DNA for the CDR3: TGTGCCAGCAGTCCTGGACAGTCAACTAATGAAAAACTGTTTTTT. This codes for CASSPGQSTNEKLFF.

The gene calls are TRBV3-1 (or the pseudogene TRBV3-2) and TRBJ2-5; 7 bases align to TRBD2. With V trimmed by 1 base and J by 5 bases, 10 bases remained unmatched. Germline V lookup: CDR1 LGHDT, CDR2 YNNKEL (reference sequence). This CDR3 contains 16 residues. CDR3 in amino acids: CASSQGMGGGWETQYF. The CDR3 DNA reads as TGTGCCAGCAGCCAAGGAATGGGCGGGGGTTGGGAGACCCAGTACTTC.

The J gene is TRBJ2-7, the V gene TRBV5-6, with TRBD2 matching over 12 bases. J gave up 3 bases and V 3 bases, and 4 bases lay outside the gene matches. The CDR3 has 15 amino acids. In germline, CDR1 is SGHDT, CDR2 YYEEEE. CDR3 DNA sequence: TGTGCCAGCAGCTACGGGACTAGCGGGTACTACGAGCAGTACTTC. This translates into CASSYGTSGYYEQYF.

This rearrangement joins TRBV12-3 or TRBV12-4 to TRBJ1-5; D uncertain. The CDR3 is 12 amino acids. Trimming pared 6 bases from V and 6 bases from J, leaving 9 bases between. This CDR3 reads CASSPIPQPQHF. The CDR3 nucleotides are TGTGCCAGCAGCCCCATTCCTCAGCCCCAGCATTTT.